This T cell receptor beta chain was recovered during a study of technical replicates of blood from a handful of donors. The CDR3 consists of 15 residues. Germline V gene sequence: CDR1 LNHDA, CDR2 SQIVND (reference sequence). Trimming took off 3 bases at V and 0 bases at J, with 9 bases between the two ends. The data were produced by immunoSEQ multiplex PCR, yet TCRdb's version contains in-frame clones alone and is incomplete. The table has tens of thousands of clones, 80% to 95% seen once; the top ten hold approximately 0.4%. The chain has TRBV19 and TRBJ2-1; D call uncertain. The sample comprised T cells isolated from PBMCs. The TCR comes from a human donor in good health. The CDR3: CASSIMASSYNEQFF. CDR3 nucleotides: TGTGCCAGTAGTATCATGGCTAGCTCCTACAATGAGCAGTTCTTC.